Each of the 8 T cell receptor beta chains below was sequenced from the same sample in a study of tumor-infiltrating lymphocytes in primary liver carcinoma. Investigators took RNA and DNA out together from roughly 20-30 mg of unsorted bulk tissue. With around 450 ng total RNA as template and a constant-region primer, TCR beta cDNA was made. Three nested multiplex PCR rounds, a slightly modified ARM-PCR method, built the TCR beta libraries. TRBV1-TRBV30 forward primers and a C-beta reverse primer were used in the first two PCR rounds, which each ran for approximately 11 cycles. TCRdb analysed the multiplex PCR reads with MiXCR anew, one entry per CDR3 protein. The table includes 40,000 or so distinct CDR3 sequences, approximately 82% detected once. What was sequenced was tumor-adjacent normal liver tissue. Source of these receptors: a woman under 40 with primary liver carcinoma and hepatitis B virus infection.

Turning to this clonotype: The germline gene is not matched at one end of the junction; a read error may be the cause. The chain links TRBV4-1 to TRBJ1-1; tentatively, D is TRBD1 (5 bases). Germline V CDR1 and CDR2: MGHRA, YSYEKL. This CDR3 contains 15 residues. The CDR3 protein is CASSQFPGVNTEAFF. The CDR3 DNA sequence: TGCGCCAGCAGCCAATTTCCGGGGGTGAACACAGAAGCTTTCTTT.

The V call is TRBV19, the J call TRBJ2-1; D perhaps matches TRBD1 (6 bases). From germline, CDR1 is LNHDA and CDR2 SQIVND (reference sequence). The CDR3 spans 16 residues. V was clipped by 5 bases and J by 0 bases, with 14 bases between them. As DNA, the CDR3 is TGTGCCAGTAGTTACGGGACACGGAGCTCCTACAATGAGCAGTTCTTC. Translated, it gives CASSYGTRSSYNEQFF.

This clonotype showed up just once. Given the absence of the conserved phenylalanine or tryptophan at the CDR3 end, a read error is likely. The chain links TRBV4-2 to TRBJ2-2; D may match TRBD1 or TRBD2 (6 bases each). Germline V gene data show CDR1 as LGHNA and CDR2 as YNFKEQ. Trimming left V 4 bases short and J 4 bases short, with 16 bases between. The CDR3 loop spans 16 amino acids. The CDR3 reads CASSRRSEGGTGELFL. CDR3 nucleotide sequence: TGTGCCAGCAGCCGACGCTCGGAGGGGGGCACCGGGGAGCTGTTTTTG.

This rearrangement joins TRBV28 to TRBJ2-1; 7 positions agree with TRBD2. V lost 5 bases to trimming and J lost 7 bases; unmatched junction nucleotides: 14. This CDR3 is built from 16 residues. CDR1 MDHEN and CDR2 SYDVKM come from the germline V gene. The CDR3 sequence is CASSIEGWEGWNEQFF. The CDR3 DNA reads TGTGCCAGCAGTATCGAGGGGTGGGAGGGGTGGAATGAGCAGTTCTTC.

Of note for this clonotype: Mismatch with germline at one junction end may stem from a read error. CDR3 protein: CASSYALTGANVLTF. The CDR3 bases are TGTGCCAGCAGTTACGCCCTAACTGGGGCCAATGTCCTGACTTTC. The J gene is TRBJ2-6, the V gene TRBV6-2 or TRBV6-3; tentative D call: TRBD1 (5 bases). Germline V CDR1 and CDR2: MNHEY, SVGEGT. The CDR3 is made up of 15 amino acids.

Note on this clonotype: Compared with germline, one end of the junction differs, possibly owing to a read error. V usage is TRBV6-6 and J usage is TRBJ2-6; D is possibly TRBD2 (5 bases). CDR3 length equals 16 residues. Germline loops: CDR1 MNHNY, CDR2 SVGAGI (reference sequence). CDR3 coding DNA: TGTGCCAGCAACCTCCGGGGTCGCTTTGGGGTCAACGTCTTGACTTTC. Its translation is CASNLRGRFGVNVLTF.

As regards this clonotype: Its ends do not fully match the called genes, so a read error is possible. The rearrangement joins TRBV28 to TRBJ2-7; D remains ambiguous. Germline V gene lookup returns CDR1 MDHEN and CDR2 SYDVKM. There are 13 residues in the CDR3. CDR3 DNA sequence: TGTGCGAACAGTTTGGCAGCCCGCCGGGTCTTAGACTTC. Translating gives CANSLAARRVLDF.

This clonotype appeared many times. V gene TRBV14 combines with J gene TRBJ2-5, with a possible D match to TRBD1 (7 bases). Trimming cost V 4 bases and J 4 bases, with 13 bases left between them. The CDR3 spans 14 residues. From germline, CDR1 is SGHDN and CDR2 FVKESK. This CDR3 reads CASSLHRGGETQYF. The CDR3, as DNA: TGTGCCAGCAGCCTACACAGGGGAGGAGAGACCCAGTACTTC.